What follows are 10 T cell receptor beta chains derived from one specimen sequenced in a study of blood T cell repertoires in COVID-19. The repertoire was sequenced with immunoSEQ multiplex PCR; TCRdb's copy has only in-frame clones and lacks some. This repertoire shows 150,000 to 200,000 clones, 85% to 90% found once; its top ten account for roughly 3.9%. Sample: peripheral blood. These receptors all stem from a man younger than 30 with active or convalescent COVID-19.

V usage is TRBV5-4 and J usage is TRBJ2-3; D unclear. Germline V gives CDR1 SGHNT, CDR2 YYREEE (reference sequence). V dropped 0 bases and J dropped 0 bases, with 17 bases sitting between them. The length of the CDR3 is 18 residues. In DNA, the CDR3 is TGTGCCAGCAGCTTGGATGGTTGGAGCGCTCCCAGCACAGATACGCAGTATTTT. Protein product: CASSLDGWSAPSTDTQYF.

The J gene is TRBJ2-7, the V gene TRBV9, with 13 bases matching TRBD2. CDR1 is SGDLS, CDR2 YYNGEE, per germline. The junction had 3 bases not matched to a gene; V was cut back by 1 base and J by 2 bases. This CDR3 contains 16 residues. The CDR3 loop is CASSVSGTSGTYEQYF. In nucleotides, the CDR3 is TGTGCCAGCAGCGTAAGTGGGACTAGCGGGACCTACGAGCAGTACTTC.

The V and J genes are TRBV2 and TRBJ2-2; TRBD1 agrees at 8 bases. The CDR3 sequence is 15 residues long. After removal of 5 bases from V and 4 bases from J, the junction contained 6 bases not matched to a gene. CDR1 and CDR2 from the germline V gene are SNHLY and FYNNEI. The CDR3 DNA is TGTGCCAGCAGTTTGCAGGGGGCAGGCACCGGGGAGCTGTTTTTT. This translates into CASSLQGAGTGELFF.

This clone has just one count. The germline gene is not matched at one end of the junction; a read error may be the cause. The chain employs TRBV28 and TRBJ2-7; TRBD2 matches 12 bases. The CDR3 extends over 16 amino acids. Germline-derived CDR1 and CDR2 are MDHEN and SYDVKM. The CDR3 DNA reads TGTGCCAGCACTTTAGGTGGACTAGCGGGGAACTACGAGCAGTACTTC. Amino acids: CASTLGGLAGNYEQYF.

V is TRBV19 and J is TRBJ1-2; D is unresolved. The V gene lost 3 bases and the J gene lost 5 bases, with 25 bases spanning the gap. This CDR3 spans 18 amino acids. Per the germline V gene, CDR1 is LNHDA and CDR2 is SQIVND (reference sequence). CDR3 DNA sequence: TGTGCCAGTAGTATGCCCTCGATTACCTCTCCCATACGGTATGGCTACACCTTC. It codes for CASSMPSITSPIRYGYTF.

The chain couples TRBV10-3 to TRBJ1-3; D is undetermined. The ends were cut back, 7 bases at V and 0 bases at J, with 10 bases in the middle. CDR3 length: 14 amino acids. CDR1 and CDR2 from the germline V gene are ENHRY and SYGVKD. In DNA, the CDR3 is TGTGCCATCATGAGGGAACTCTCTGGAAACACCATATATTTT. It encodes CAIMRELSGNTIYF.

The count of this clone is one. The chain links TRBV7-8 to TRBJ1-5; unclear D gene. The germline gives CDR1 SGHVS, CDR2 FQNEAQ. V lost 5 bases and J lost 2, with 13 bases in between. The CDR3 loop spans 15 amino acids. CDR3 coding DNA: TGTGCCAGCAGCCTGCGGGGATTTGGCAATCAGCCCCAGCATTTT. Its protein is CASSLRGFGNQPQHF.

V and J are TRBV19 and TRBJ2-5; D possibly corresponds to TRBD2 (5 bases). Per germline, CDR1 LNHDA and CDR2 SQIVND (reference sequence). V was clipped by 5 bases and J by 4 bases, with 11 bases between them. This CDR3 has 13 amino acids. The CDR3 region is CASSPGSGETQYF. The CDR3 DNA reads as TGTGCCAGTAGTCCGGGGAGTGGAGAGACCCAGTACTTC.

CDR3: CASSYHPGGEETQYF. The CDR3 DNA reads as TGTGCCAGCAGTTACCACCCCGGAGGGGAAGAGACCCAGTACTTC. The rearrangement uses TRBV6-5 and TRBJ2-5; D perhaps matches TRBD2 (6 bases). V was trimmed by 2 bases and J by 3 bases, leaving 13 bases between them. The V gene's germline CDR1 is MNHEY and CDR2 SVGAGI. The CDR3 is made up of 15 amino acids.

V usage is TRBV29-1 and J usage is TRBJ1-2; D is unresolved. The germline CDR1 and CDR2 sequences are SQVTM and ANQGSEA. Trimming cost V 7 bases and J 0 bases, with 12 bases left between them. CDR3 size: 13 residues. This chain's CDR3 is CSAYSGSNYGYTF. CDR3 nucleotides: TGCAGCGCCTACAGTGGCTCTAACTATGGCTACACCTTC.